The clone carrying this TCR beta chain has at least ten counts. These data come from a study of T cells in Graves' hyperthyroidism and ophthalmopathy. When hyperthyroidism was first diagnosed, the blood sample was taken, preceding any ophthalmopathy symptoms. Regions amplified from RNA transcripts were the TCR beta CDR3 regions. HTBI primers were the set used in a first-round RT-PCR of the TCR CDR3. Each CDR3 protein gets one entry after TCRdb re-called the multiplex PCR reads with MiXCR. The data contain 300,000 to 450,000 distinct CDR3 sequences, 15% to 19% of them singletons. The CDR3 totals 13 residues. Germline values: CDR1 MNHNS, CDR2 SASEGT. V shed 5 bases, J shed 8 bases, and the junction held 6 bases outside the gene matches.

V and J are TRBV6-1 and TRBJ2-1, with TRBD2 identical over 7 bases. Sequenced material: blood. This clonotype was sampled from a woman between 18 and 29 years old with Graves' hyperthyroidism that later progressed to Graves' ophthalmopathy. The CDR3 DNA sequence: TGTGCCAGCAGTTTGGGTGGGGGGGATGAGCAGTTCTTC. It is translated as CASSLGGGDEQFF.